The present entry profiles one T cell receptor beta chain with its context. Its antigen has not been determined. Base qualities were left out, and no much larger clone turns up one base away. In the prospective study, participants were roughly 18 to 95 years old, resided in 25 or so geographic areas of the United States, and were enrolled through a virtual design. Cohort assignment in the prospective study relied on participant-reported clinical history from a screening survey and a study questionnaire. Each participant in the prospective study had whole blood, serum and a nasopharyngeal or oropharyngeal swab collected by mobile phlebotomists. Participants in the prospective study had the option to provide additional blood draws and questionnaires over a 2-month period. Before DNA extraction, prospective study blood samples were shipped either frozen or at room temperature. This sample was included in a study of blood T cell repertoires in COVID-19 (dated by TCRdb to 2020 to 2022). About the study as a whole: Samples from collaborators originated in the United States, Italy and Spain and spanned both the acute and convalescent phases of COVID-19. The material from the prospective study consisted of cDNA or gDNA derived from T cells, B-cell-depleted T cells, or PBMCs. The dataset comprised deeply sampled blood TCRbeta repertoires from subjects exposed to, actively infected with, or recovered from COVID-19. The repertoires were made available in a free public database intended to serve as a resource for research on the immune response to SARS-CoV-2. The samples were drawn from the first 160 participants of the ongoing ImmuneRACE study and from 1,254 subjects provided by 6 global collaborators. A de-identified subject ID, COVID-19 status, age in years and sex were almost always included in the sample metadata. Where HLA class I and class II types were available, the types were taken from metadata supplied by the sample provider, not from assay-based typing. Points the paper makes about the study in general: The quantity of clinical and demographic metadata differed by source and by participant and was supplied without curation.

TCRbeta CDR3 regions were amplified from genomic DNA by means of the immunoSEQ Assay, a bias-controlled multiplex PCR. Under the source paper's analysis protocol: Nucleated cell counts per sample were estimated from amplification of reference gene primers within the assay. To quantify the absolute abundance of each unique TCRbeta CDR3 rearrangement, sequence reads were collapsed and filtered. For each sample, productive Simpson clonality was calculated as the square root of Simpson's diversity index over productive rearrangements. The clones in this table, taken by TCRdb from immuneACCESS, are in-frame only. Not every clone is retained; where verified, under half of the shortfall comes from an unresolved V gene, and the cause of the rest is unknown. The D gene and trimming were derived from the DNA, and the V and J assignments and clone size from that table. In this sample the table shows approximately 270,000 clones, around 90% of which occur a single time. The biggest ten clones account for 0.95% to 1.5% of the sample.

The CDR3 runs 18 residues from the cysteine to the phenylalanine. Only the CDR3 part of the read is kept: 54 bases, read in frame from the first base. For this chain, trimming is 1 base at the V end and 3 bases at the J end, and the number of junction bases without a gene match is 12. CDR1 and CDR2, per the germline V gene, are MGHRA and YSYEKL. Sequencing was carried out using PBMCs or T cells enriched from blood (not recorded which). The sequence came from a human donor in a cohort exposed to, infected with or recovered from COVID-19 (not recorded which). The donor label of this sample is uncertain. The rearranged segments are TRBV4-1 and TRBJ1-5; 7 junctional bases match TRBD1. DNA sequence: TGCGCCAGCAGCCAAGTGTACCCGGGGACAGATACCAATCAGCCCCAGCATTTT. It specifies CASSQVYPGTDTNQPQHF.